This entry describes one T cell receptor beta chain. These data belong to a study of T-cell reconstitution after alpha-beta-depleted transplantation in children. Construction of the TCRbeta library involved unique molecular identifiers. TCRdb analysed the PCR reads with MiXCR anew, one entry per CDR3 protein. This table holds about 500,000 distinct CDR3 sequences, about 33% found once. The specimen was PBMCs from the stem cell graft donor, collected from the stem cell graft. The receptor's source is a human donor who donated a stem cell graft to a child with aplastic anemia.

In DNA, the CDR3 is TGTGCCAGCAGCCATCGGACAGGGCAGGCCTACAATGAGCAGTTCTTC. Translation: CASSHRTGQAYNEQFF. The chain employs TRBV7-9 and TRBJ2-1; TRBD1 aligns across 8 bases. Germline lookup yields CDR1 SEHNR and CDR2 FQNEAQ (reference sequence). The CDR3 contains 16 residues. After removal of 5 bases from V and 2 bases from J, the junction contained 8 bases not matched to a gene. The full variable domain, completed using reference TRBV7-9 and TRBJ2-1, is DTGVSQNPRHKITKRGQNVTFRCDPISEHNRLYWYRQTLGQGPEFLTYFQNEAQLEKSRLLSDRFSAERPKGSFSTLEIQRTEQGDSAMYLCASSHRTGQAYNEQFFGPGTRLTVL.